This T cell receptor (beta chain) comes out of a study of molecular identifiers for immune sequencing clone quantification. In this sample, this clonotype turned up many times. J gave up 6 bases and V 5 bases, and 11 bases lay outside the gene matches. This CDR3 has 15 residues. CDR1 is MNHEY and CDR2 is SMNVEV in the germline V gene (reference sequence). MiXCR, run by TCRdb on the PCR reads, gives a single entry per CDR3 protein. The sample has about half a million distinct CDR3 sequences, around 23% seen once. The chain uses TRBV27 and TRBJ2-7, with TRBD1 matching over 9 bases. Sequenced: naive CD8+ T cells from blood, with Jurkat cell RNA spiked in. The subset here: FACS-sorted CD8+CD4-CCR7+CD45RA+ naive T cells. This TCR came from a human donor in good health. Some libraries in this study had Jurkat cell RNA spiked in. The CDR3 loop is CASSPQQGAVIEQYF. DNA for the CDR3: TGTGCCAGCAGTCCCCAACAGGGGGCTGTCATCGAGCAGTACTTC.